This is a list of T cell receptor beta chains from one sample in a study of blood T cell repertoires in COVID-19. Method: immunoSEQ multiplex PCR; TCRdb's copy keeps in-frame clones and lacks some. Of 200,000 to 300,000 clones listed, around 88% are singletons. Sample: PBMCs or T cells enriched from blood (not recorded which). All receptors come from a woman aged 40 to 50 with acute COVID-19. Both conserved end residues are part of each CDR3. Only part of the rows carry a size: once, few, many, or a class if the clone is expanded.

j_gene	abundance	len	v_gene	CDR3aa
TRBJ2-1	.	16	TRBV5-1	CASSLDSGSSYNEQFF
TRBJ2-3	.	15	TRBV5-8	CASSLTSGRLGTQYF
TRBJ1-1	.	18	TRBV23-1	CASSAGRGARGLNTEAFF
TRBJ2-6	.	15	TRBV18	CASSSGSSGANVLTF
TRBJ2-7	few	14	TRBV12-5	CASAPDRGGYEQYF
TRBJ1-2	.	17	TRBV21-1	CASSSDNRDHLNYGYTF
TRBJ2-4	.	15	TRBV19	CASTQGGFSKNIQYF
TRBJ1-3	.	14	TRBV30	CAWSAQGARNTIYF
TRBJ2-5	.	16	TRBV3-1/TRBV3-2	CASSQELGTGGETQYF
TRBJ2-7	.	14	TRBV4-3	CASSHPGGGYEQYF
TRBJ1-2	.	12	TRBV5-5	CASGKTGLGYTF
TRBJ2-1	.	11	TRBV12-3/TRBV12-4	CASSAGHEQFF
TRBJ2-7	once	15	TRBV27	CATQNQTGHPYEQYF
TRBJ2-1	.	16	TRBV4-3	CASSQSTSGVYNEQFF
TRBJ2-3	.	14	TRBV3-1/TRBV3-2	CASSLAGVTDTQYF
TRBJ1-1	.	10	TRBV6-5	CASISTEAFF
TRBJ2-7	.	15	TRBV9	CASSKTSWGSGEQYF
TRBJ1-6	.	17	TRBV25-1	CASSVGGGGAYNSPLHF